This T cell receptor (beta chain) stems from a study of CD8 T cells in ankylosing spondylitis. General study findings and limits: Prior work had noted some motif variants in reactive arthritis blood and synovial fluid. There was reportedly significant enrichment of clones that were disease-linked in matched ankylosing spondylitis synovial fluid. For ankylosing spondylitis blood, a TCR beta motif of about eight highly homologous variants appeared characteristic.

Concerning this clonotype itself: Its antigen is undetermined.

It was by quantitative 5'-RACE with molecular barcodes that TCR beta libraries were made. In TCRdb, the 5' RACE reads were re-called with MiXCR into one record per CDR3 protein. The sample lists around 340,000 distinct CDR3 sequences, about 15% occurring once. V gave up 4 bases and J gave up 5 bases; unmatched junction bases: 6. The CDR3 covers 14 residues. Germline CDR1 is SGHKS and CDR2 is YYEKEE (reference sequence). This sequence originates from a male donor with ankylosing spondylitis or in good health (not recorded which). The source material was blood, either unsorted or a sorted T cell fraction (not recorded which). The chain uses TRBV5-5 and TRBJ2-1; TRBD1 matches at 7 bases. This CDR3 is CASSARDSHNEQFF. As DNA, the CDR3 is TGTGCCAGCAGCGCAAGGGACAGTCACAATGAGCAGTTCTTC.